These 4 T cell receptor beta chains were all obtained from the same sample, sequenced in a study of Ad26.COV2.S vaccination and SARS-CoV-2 variants. Measured with immunoSEQ multiplex PCR; TCRdb has only the in-frame clones, and not every one. The table has roughly 400,000 clones, around 91% seen once. Specified treatment: 15 to 20 received Ad26.COV2.S at low or high dose, single or two shots; 5 received placebo; per-sample allocation not given. The samples were gathered on day 63 after the first injection of vaccine or placebo. The sequencing here drew on peripheral blood, taken in a trial of Ad26.COV2.S vaccine versus placebo. These receptors were obtained from a person between 18 and 65 years old who received the Ad26.COV2.S COVID-19 vaccine or a placebo.

The chain uses TRBV5-5 and TRBJ2-7; D is uncertain. The CDR3 spans 14 residues. With 2 bases removed from V and 3 bases from J, the gap between germline ends came to 12 bases. Germline values: CDR1 SGHKS, CDR2 YYEKEE (reference sequence). In DNA, the CDR3 is TGTGCCAGCAGCTTAGTTGGGGTAGGCTACGAGCAGTACTTC. It yields the protein CASSLVGVGYEQYF. Variable domain in full (rest from reference TRBV5-5 and TRBJ2-7): DAGVTQSPTHLIKTRGQQVTLRCSPISGHKSVSWYQQVLGQGPQFIFQYYEKEERGRGNFPDRFSARQFPNYSSELNVNALLLGDSALYLCASSLVGVGYEQYFGPGTRLTVT.

The CDR3 region is CASSSQLGRGATNEKLFF. The CDR3 DNA sequence: TGTGCCAGCAGCTCTCAACTGGGACGTGGCGCAACTAATGAAAAACTGTTTTTT. The chain links TRBV5-4 to TRBJ1-4, with D perhaps TRBD1 (5 bases). Per the germline V gene, CDR1 is SGHNT and CDR2 is YYREEE (reference sequence). This CDR3 region has 18 residues. Trimming stripped 3 bases from V and 0 bases from J, with 18 bases between.

The V call is TRBV19, the J call TRBJ2-6; 12 nucleotides align to TRBD1. Germline V gene sequence: CDR1 LNHDA, CDR2 SQIVND (reference sequence). Unmatched junction bases numbered 15, after V lost 6 bases and J lost 3 bases. The CDR3 spans 20 residues. DNA of the CDR3: TGTGCCAGTAGACACATCTTGAGGGACAGGGGGCTCCGTGGGGCCAACGTCCTGACTTTC. Amino acid sequence: CASRHILRDRGLRGANVLTF.

This clone has a single count. This chain uses TRBV7-8 with TRBJ2-1, with 14 bases lining up with TRBD2. The CDR3 loop spans 15 amino acids. CDR1 SGHVS and CDR2 FQNEAQ come from the germline V gene. V lost 5 bases, J lost 10 bases, and 7 bases stayed unmatched. CDR3 sequence reads: CASSPGTSGSREQFF. CDR3 DNA: TGTGCCAGCAGCCCTGGGACTAGCGGGAGTCGGGAGCAGTTCTTC.